This T cell receptor beta chain was profiled in a study of blood T cell repertoires in COVID-19. Study background: Specimens from acute and convalescent COVID-19 originated in the United States, Italy and Spain.

The cohort comprised adults aged about 18 to 89 years residing in 20 to 25 US areas. The study assigned cohorts using participant-reported clinical history. Original methodology: Reference gene primer amplification gave estimated nucleated cell counts. Profiling relied on immunoSEQ multiplex PCR, and the TCRdb table lists in-frame clones only, not all of them. V and J calls plus clone size are reproduced from that table; the DNA served to infer D and trimming. This repertoire shows hundreds of thousands of clones, approximately 90% found once; its top ten account for roughly 6%. This CDR3 spans 13 amino acids. The V end was cut by 4 bases, the J end by 4 bases, with 10 bases between.

The rearrangement joins TRBV12-3 or TRBV12-4 to TRBJ1-2; no definite D call. This clonotype was sampled from a woman in her thirties with acute COVID-19. The sequenced sample consisted of PBMCs or T cells enriched from blood (not recorded which). The CDR3 sequence: CASSSRKIYGYTF. CDR3 nucleotide sequence: TGTGCCAGCAGTTCCAGGAAGATCTATGGCTACACCTTC.